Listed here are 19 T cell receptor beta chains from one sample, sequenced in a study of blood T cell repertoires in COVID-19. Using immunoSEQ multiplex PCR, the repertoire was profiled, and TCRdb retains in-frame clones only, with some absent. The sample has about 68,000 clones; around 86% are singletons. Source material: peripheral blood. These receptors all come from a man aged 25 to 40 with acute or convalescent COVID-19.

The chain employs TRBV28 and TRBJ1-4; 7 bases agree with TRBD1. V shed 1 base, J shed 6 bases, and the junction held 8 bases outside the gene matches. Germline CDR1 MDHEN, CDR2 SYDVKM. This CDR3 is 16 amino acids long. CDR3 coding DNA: TGTGCCAGCAGTTTATACTACAGGGGTAGGGATGAAAAACTGTTTTTT. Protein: CASSLYYRGRDEKLFF.

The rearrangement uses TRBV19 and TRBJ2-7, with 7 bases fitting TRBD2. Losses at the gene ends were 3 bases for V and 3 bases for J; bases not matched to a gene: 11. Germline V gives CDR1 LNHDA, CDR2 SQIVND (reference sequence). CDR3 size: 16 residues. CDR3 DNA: TGTGCCAGTAGTATCGGTGCGGGGAGGGGCATCTACGAGCAGTACTTC. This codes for CASSIGAGRGIYEQYF.

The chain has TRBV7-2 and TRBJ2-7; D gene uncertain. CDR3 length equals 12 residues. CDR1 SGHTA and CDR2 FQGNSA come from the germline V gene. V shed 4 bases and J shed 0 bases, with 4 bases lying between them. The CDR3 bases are TGTGCCAGCAGCTCCTCCTCCTACGAGCAGTACTTC. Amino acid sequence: CASSSSSYEQYF.

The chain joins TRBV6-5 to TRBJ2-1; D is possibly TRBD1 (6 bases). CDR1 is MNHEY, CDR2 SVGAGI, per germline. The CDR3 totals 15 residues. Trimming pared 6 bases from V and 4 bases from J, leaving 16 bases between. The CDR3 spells CASRPQGKLYNEQFF. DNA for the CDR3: TGTGCCAGCAGGCCACAGGGCAAACTGTACAATGAGCAGTTCTTC.

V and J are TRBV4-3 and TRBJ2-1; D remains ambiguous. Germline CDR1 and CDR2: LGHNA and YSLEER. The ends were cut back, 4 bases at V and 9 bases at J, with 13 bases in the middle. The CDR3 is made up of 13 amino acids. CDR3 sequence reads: CASSPLVPGEQFF. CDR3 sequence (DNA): TGCGCCAGCAGCCCCCTAGTGCCCGGTGAGCAGTTCTTC.

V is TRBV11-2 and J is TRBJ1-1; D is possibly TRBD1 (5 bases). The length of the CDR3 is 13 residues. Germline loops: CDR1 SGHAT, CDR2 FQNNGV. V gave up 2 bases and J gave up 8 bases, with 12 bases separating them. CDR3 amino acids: CASSLNGGREAFF. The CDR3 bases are TGTGCCAGCAGCTTAAATGGGGGGAGGGAAGCTTTCTTT.

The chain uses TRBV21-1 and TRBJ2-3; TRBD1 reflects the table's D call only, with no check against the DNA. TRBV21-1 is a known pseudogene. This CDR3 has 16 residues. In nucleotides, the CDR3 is TGTGCCAGCAGCAAAAGGGATCAGGGGGCATCAGATACGCAGTATTTT. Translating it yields CASSKRDQGASDTQYF.

In nucleotides, the CDR3 is TGTGCTAGTGCCCGGGACTCACCTACGACAGATACGCAGTATTTT. Its translation is CASARDSPTTDTQYF. The chain couples TRBV12-5 to TRBJ2-3; a possible D gene is TRBD2 (6 bases). Trimming took 7 bases from V and 3 from J, leaving 17 bases between them. Germline V gives CDR1 LGHNT, CDR2 FRNRAP. This CDR3 is 15 amino acids long.

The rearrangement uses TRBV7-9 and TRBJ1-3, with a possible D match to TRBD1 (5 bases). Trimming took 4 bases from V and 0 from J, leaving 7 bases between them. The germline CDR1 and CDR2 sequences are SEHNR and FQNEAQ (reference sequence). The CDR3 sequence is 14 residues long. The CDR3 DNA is TGTGCCAGCAGCTCTGACAGCTCTGGAAACACCATATATTTT. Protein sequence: CASSSDSSGNTIYF.

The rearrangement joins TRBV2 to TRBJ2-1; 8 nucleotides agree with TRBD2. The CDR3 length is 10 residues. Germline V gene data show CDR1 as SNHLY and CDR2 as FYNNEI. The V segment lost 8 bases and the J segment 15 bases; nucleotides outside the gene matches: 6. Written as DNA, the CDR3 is TGTGCCAGCTATAGCGGGATTTCGTTCTTC. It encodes CASYSGISFF.

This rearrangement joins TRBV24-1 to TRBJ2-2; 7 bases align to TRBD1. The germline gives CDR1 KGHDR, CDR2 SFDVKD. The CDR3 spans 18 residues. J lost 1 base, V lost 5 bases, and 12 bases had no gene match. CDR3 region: CATSVGPRQGLNTGELFF. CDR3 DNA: TGTGCCACCAGTGTTGGGCCGCGACAGGGCTTGAACACCGGGGAGCTGTTTTTT.

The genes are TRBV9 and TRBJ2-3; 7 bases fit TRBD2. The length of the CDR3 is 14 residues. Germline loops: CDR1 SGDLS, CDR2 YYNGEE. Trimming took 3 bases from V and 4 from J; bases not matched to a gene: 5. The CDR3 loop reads CASSDGRRADTQYF. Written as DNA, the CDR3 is TGTGCCAGCAGCGACGGGAGGAGGGCAGATACGCAGTATTTT.

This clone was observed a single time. DNA for the CDR3: TGTGCCAGCAGCTTGGGTCTTCAGGGGAGTATAGGCTACACCTTC. As protein: CASSLGLQGSIGYTF. The chain is built from TRBV5-6 and TRBJ1-2, with a weak D call TRBD1 (6 bases). Germline V gene lookup returns CDR1 SGHDT and CDR2 YYEEEE. The CDR3 runs 15 residues. Trimming took off 0 bases at V and 8 bases at J, with 17 bases between the two ends.

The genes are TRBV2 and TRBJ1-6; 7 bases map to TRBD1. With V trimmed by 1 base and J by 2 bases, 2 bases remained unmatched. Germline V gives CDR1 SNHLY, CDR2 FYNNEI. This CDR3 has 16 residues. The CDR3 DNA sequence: TGTGCCAGCAGTGAAGAGGGGGCCGCCTATAATTCACCCCTCCACTTT. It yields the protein CASSEEGAAYNSPLHF.

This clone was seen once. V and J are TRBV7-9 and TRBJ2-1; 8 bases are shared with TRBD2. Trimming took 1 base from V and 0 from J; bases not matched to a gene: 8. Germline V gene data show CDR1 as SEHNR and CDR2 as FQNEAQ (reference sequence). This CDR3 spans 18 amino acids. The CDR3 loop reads CASSLGDLAGRSYNEQFF. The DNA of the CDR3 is TGTGCCAGCAGCTTAGGAGACCTAGCGGGTCGCTCCTACAATGAGCAGTTCTTC. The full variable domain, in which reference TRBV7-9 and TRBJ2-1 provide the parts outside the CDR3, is DTGVSQNPRHKITKRGQNVTFRCDPISEHNRLYWYRQTLGQGPEFLTYFQNEAQLEKSRLLSDRFSAERPKGSFSTLEIQRTEQGDSAMYLCASSLGDLAGRSYNEQFFGPGTRLTVL.

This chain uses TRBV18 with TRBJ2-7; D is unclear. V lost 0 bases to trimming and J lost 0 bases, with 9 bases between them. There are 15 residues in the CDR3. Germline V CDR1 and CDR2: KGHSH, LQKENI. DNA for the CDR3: TGTGCCAGCTCACCACCGTCCGCGGACTCCTACGAGCAGTACTTC. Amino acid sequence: CASSPPSADSYEQYF.

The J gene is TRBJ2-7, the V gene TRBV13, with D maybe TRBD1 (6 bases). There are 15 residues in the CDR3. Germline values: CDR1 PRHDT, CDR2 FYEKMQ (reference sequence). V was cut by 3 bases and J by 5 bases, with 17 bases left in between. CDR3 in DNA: TGTGCCAGCAGCTTGGGGCTGGGGGCAATGAACGAGCAGTACTTC. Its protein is CASSLGLGAMNEQYF. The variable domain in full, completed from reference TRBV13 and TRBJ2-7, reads AAGVIQSPRHLIKEKRETATLKCYPIPRHDTVYWYQQGPGQDPQFLISFYEKMQSDKGSIPDRFSAQQFSDYHSELNMSSLELGDSALYFCASSLGLGAMNEQYFGPGTRLTVT.

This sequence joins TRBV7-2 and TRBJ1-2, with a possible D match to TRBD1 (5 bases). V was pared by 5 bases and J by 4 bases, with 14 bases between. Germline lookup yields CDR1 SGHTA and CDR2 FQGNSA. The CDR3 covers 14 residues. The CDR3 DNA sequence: TGTGCCAGCAGCCGGGAGGGGATCGGCTATGGCTACACCTTC. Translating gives CASSREGIGYGYTF.

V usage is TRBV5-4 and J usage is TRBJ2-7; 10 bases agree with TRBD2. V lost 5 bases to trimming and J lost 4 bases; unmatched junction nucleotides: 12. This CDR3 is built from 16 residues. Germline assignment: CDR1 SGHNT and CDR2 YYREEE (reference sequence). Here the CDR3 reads CASSSFPSGRAYEQYF. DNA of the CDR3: TGTGCCAGCAGTTCCTTTCCTAGCGGGAGAGCGTACGAGCAGTACTTC.